These 13 T cell receptor beta chains were all obtained from the same sample, sequenced in a study of cytomegalovirus exposure and HLA in healthy donors. The method was immunoSEQ multiplex PCR; TCRdb's version includes in-frame clones alone and lacks a portion of them. Seen here are about 200,000 clones, 70% to 90% observed once, and the top ten hold 5.5% to 6.5%. Sample: PBMCs. The receptors here all came from a young woman in good health and CMV-seronegative.

This chain joins TRBV19 and TRBJ2-5, with a possible D match to TRBD1 (6 bases). V was trimmed by 6 bases and J by 4 bases, leaving 12 bases between them. Germline loops: CDR1 LNHDA, CDR2 SQIVND (reference sequence). This CDR3 contains 13 residues. The CDR3 nucleotides read TGTGCCAGTAGGGGAAGGACAGTAGAGACCCAGTACTTC. This codes for CASRGRTVETQYF.

The chain employs TRBV2 and TRBJ2-3; 7 bases are shared with TRBD1. The V segment lost 4 bases and the J segment 0 bases; nucleotides outside the gene matches: 4. This CDR3 has 15 amino acids. CDR1 SNHLY and CDR2 FYNNEI come from the germline V gene. This CDR3 reads CASSAYRGSTDTQYF. CDR3 in DNA: TGTGCCAGCAGTGCGTACAGGGGTAGCACAGATACGCAGTATTTT.

This chain connects TRBV6-5 to TRBJ1-5; tentative D call: TRBD1 (5 bases). Germline lookup yields CDR1 MNHEY and CDR2 SVGAGI. This CDR3 comprises 15 residues. Trimming took 0 bases from V and 2 from J, leaving 8 bases between them. CDR3 nucleotide sequence: TGTGCCAGCAGTTACTCGACGGGGGGCAATCAGCCCCAGCATTTT. Its protein is CASSYSTGGNQPQHF.

This sequence joins TRBV7-9 and TRBJ1-2; 7 bases line up with TRBD1. Germline V gene data show CDR1 as SEHNR and CDR2 as FQNEAQ (reference sequence). The CDR3 is 12 residues long. The V and J ends lost 5 bases and 6 bases, in that order; junction bases with no gene match: 3. CDR3: CASSTQGDGYTF. Here the CDR3 DNA reads TGTGCCAGCAGCACTCAGGGGGATGGCTACACCTTC. The complete variable domain, with remaining parts taken from reference TRBV7-9 and TRBJ1-2, reads DTGVSQNPRHKITKRGQNVTFRCDPISEHNRLYWYRQTLGQGPEFLTYFQNEAQLEKSRLLSDRFSAERPKGSFSTLEIQRTEQGDSAMYLCASSTQGDGYTFGSGTRLTVV.

The chain employs TRBV5-4 and TRBJ2-7; 8 bases are a match to TRBD1. The J segment lost 1 base and the V segment lost 0 bases, leaving 3 bases of the junction unmatched. The V gene's germline CDR1 is SGHNT and CDR2 YYREEE (reference sequence). The CDR3 sequence is 15 residues long. The CDR3 DNA is TGTGCCAGCAGCTTGGGGGGACAGGCATCCTACGAGCAGTACTTC. It is translated as CASSLGGQASYEQYF.

The rearrangement links TRBV7-3 to TRBJ1-1, with 7 bases that match TRBD1. CDR3 length: 14 amino acids. Germline V gives CDR1 SGHTA, CDR2 FQGTGA. J gave up 1 base and V 2 bases, and 1 base lay outside the gene matches. CDR3 region: CASSLDRANTEAFF. Here the CDR3 DNA reads TGTGCCAGCAGCTTAGACAGGGCGAACACTGAAGCTTTCTTT.

This rearrangement joins TRBV7-2 to TRBJ1-1, with D tentatively TRBD1 (6 bases). Germline CDR1 reads SGHTA; CDR2 reads FQGNSA. The CDR3 is 16 residues long. V was trimmed by 4 bases and J by 3 bases, leaving 18 bases between them. CDR3 amino acids: CASSSRQAIYYTEAFF. The DNA for the CDR3 is TGTGCCAGCAGCTCCCGACAGGCTATCTACTACACTGAAGCTTTCTTT.

J is TRBJ2-3 and V is TRBV7-3; a weak D match, TRBD2 (5 bases). V dropped 2 bases and J dropped 4 bases, with 13 bases sitting between them. CDR3 length: 15 amino acids. CDR1 is SGHTA and CDR2 is FQGTGA in the germline V gene. CDR3 residues: CASSLEGVPPDTQYF. CDR3 DNA: TGTGCCAGCAGCTTAGAGGGTGTCCCCCCAGATACGCAGTATTTT.

The gene calls are TRBV30 and TRBJ1-3; D unresolved. Germline V gene sequence: CDR1 GTSNPN, CDR2 SVGIG (reference sequence). Trimming left V 2 bases short and J 4 bases short, with 9 bases between. This CDR3 is 13 amino acids long. The CDR3 coding sequence is TGTGCCTGGAGTCTGTACGAAGGAAACACCATATATTTT. Translating it yields CAWSLYEGNTIYF.

The gene calls are TRBV5-4 and TRBJ2-1, with 9 nucleotides matching TRBD1. The V and J ends lost 10 bases and 6 bases, in that order; junction bases with no gene match: 14. The CDR3 loop spans 15 amino acids. CDR1 is SGHNT and CDR2 is YYREEE in the germline V gene (reference sequence). The CDR3, as DNA: TGTGCCTCGGCCCGGGGGGACAGGGTGGCCAATGAGCAGTTCTTC. Translated: CASARGDRVANEQFF.

This chain links TRBV18 with TRBJ1-1; 7 bases map to TRBD1. Per the germline V gene, CDR1 is KGHSH and CDR2 is LQKENI. V trimming: 5 bases; J trimming: 7 bases; junction bases outside the gene matches: 16. The CDR3 contains 16 residues. For the CDR3, the DNA is TGTGCCAGCTCAAAAACCTGGGACAGCTCTGCGGATGAAGCTTTCTTT. It specifies CASSKTWDSSADEAFF.

The chain is built from TRBV10-3 and TRBJ2-5; D possibly corresponds to TRBD2 (5 bases). The germline V and J ends were trimmed by 10 bases and 1 base, with 13 bases remaining between them. The CDR3 contains 13 residues. The germline V gene encodes CDR1 ENHRY and CDR2 SYGVKD. CDR3 bases: TGTGCCACCCGACTACCCCTCCAAGAGACCCAGTACTTC. Translating gives CATRLPLQETQYF.

The J gene is TRBJ2-7, the V gene TRBV5-1, with TRBD2 matching over 9 bases. Germline V gives CDR1 SGHRS, CDR2 YFSETQ. CDR3 size: 18 residues. V gave up 0 bases and J gave up 5 bases; unmatched junction bases: 15. Here the CDR3 reads CASSLVGLAGSNDNEQYF. DNA of the CDR3: TGCGCCAGCAGCTTGGTAGGCCTAGCGGGAAGTAACGACAACGAGCAGTACTTC. Full variable domain (rest looked up from reference TRBV5-1 and TRBJ2-7): KAGVTQTPRYLIKTRGQQVTLSCSPISGHRSVSWYQQTPGQGLQFLFEYFSETQRNKGNFPGRFSGRQFSNSRSEMNVSTLELGDSALYLCASSLVGLAGSNDNEQYFGPGTRLTVT.